This is a list of T cell receptor beta chains from one sample in a study of shared clonotypes between healthy human individuals. Produced via immunoSEQ multiplex PCR; TCRdb's table is partial and in-frame only. This table has just over 2,000,000 clones, around 95% appearing once. Specimen: naive CD4+ T cells sorted from blood. The receptors here all came from a man younger than 30 in good health. CDR3s include the opening cysteine and the closing phenylalanine or tryptophan. Each record gives: J gene, clone size, D gene, V gene, CDR3 protein, CDR3 DNA. The D gene is left open where the match is weak. Size is stated for part of the rows, as once, few or many counts, or as a class when the clone is expanded.

J gene: TRBJ2-3; clone size: .; D gene: TRBD2; V gene: TRBV2; CDR3 protein: CASSGSLAGVISTDTQYF; CDR3 DNA: TGTGCCAGCAGTGGTTCCCTAGCGGGGGTTATTAGCACAGATACGCAGTATTTT
J gene: TRBJ1-1; clone size: .; D gene: TRBD1; V gene: TRBV6-1; CDR3 protein: CASSRGGITEAFF; CDR3 DNA: TGTGCCAGCAGCCGAGGGGGCATCACTGAAGCTTTCTTT
J gene: TRBJ2-2; clone size: .; D gene: TRBD2; V gene: TRBV4-1; CDR3 protein: CASSQGLLVAGPGTGELFF; CDR3 DNA: TGCGCCAGCAGCCAAGGTCTACTGGTAGCGGGTCCCGGCACCGGGGAGCTGTTTTTT
J gene: TRBJ1-1; clone size: .; D gene: .; V gene: TRBV5-1; CDR3 protein: CASSPPGRDTEAFF; CDR3 DNA: TGCGCCAGCAGCCCCCCGGGACGGGACACTGAAGCTTTCTTT
J gene: TRBJ1-4; clone size: .; D gene: .; V gene: TRBV9; CDR3 protein: CASSLRGSDEKLFF; CDR3 DNA: TGTGCCAGCAGCCTCCGGGGGAGCGATGAAAAACTGTTTTTT
J gene: TRBJ2-7; clone size: .; D gene: .; V gene: TRBV7-2; CDR3 protein: CASSRGGSAYEQYF; CDR3 DNA: TGTGCCAGCAGCCGCGGGGGCAGTGCCTACGAGCAGTACTTC
J gene: TRBJ2-6; clone size: .; D gene: .; V gene: TRBV19; CDR3 protein: CASSVSSGANVLTF; CDR3 DNA: TGTGCCAGTAGTGTTAGCTCTGGGGCCAACGTCCTGACTTTC
J gene: TRBJ2-1; clone size: .; D gene: TRBD2; V gene: TRBV28; CDR3 protein: CASSLLAGDNEQFF; CDR3 DNA: TGTGCCAGCAGTTTACTAGCGGGAGACAATGAGCAGTTCTTC
J gene: TRBJ2-7; clone size: .; D gene: .; V gene: TRBV10-2; CDR3 protein: CATTPGLDYTSSYEQYF; CDR3 DNA: TGCGCCACTACTCCGGGACTTGACTATACGAGCTCCTACGAGCAGTACTTC
J gene: TRBJ2-7; clone size: .; D gene: .; V gene: TRBV30; CDR3 protein: CAWSGQVLVGREQYF; CDR3 DNA: TGTGCCTGGAGTGGCCAGGTATTGGTAGGTCGCGAGCAGTACTTC
J gene: TRBJ2-1; clone size: .; D gene: TRBD1; V gene: TRBV19; CDR3 protein: CASSNVLGQGHNEQFF; CDR3 DNA: TGTGCCAGTAGTAATGTATTGGGACAGGGACACAATGAGCAGTTCTTC
J gene: TRBJ2-3; clone size: .; D gene: TRBD1; V gene: TRBV7-9; CDR3 protein: CASSLLRDRGGRGTDTQYF; CDR3 DNA: TGTGCCAGCAGCTTACTCCGGGACAGGGGCGGCCGGGGTACAGATACGCAGTATTTT
J gene: TRBJ2-3; clone size: .; D gene: .; V gene: TRBV5-1; CDR3 protein: CASSLGHIGDTQYF; CDR3 DNA: TGCGCCAGTAGCTTGGGTCATATCGGGGATACGCAGTATTTT
J gene: TRBJ1-2; clone size: .; D gene: .; V gene: TRBV5-4; CDR3 protein: CASSLGGGYNYGYTF; CDR3 DNA: TGTGCCAGCAGCTTGGGGGGCGGCTATAACTATGGCTACACCTTC
J gene: TRBJ1-1; clone size: .; D gene: TRBD1; V gene: TRBV9; CDR3 protein: CASSVTSGGLVGTEAFF; CDR3 DNA: TGTGCCAGCAGCGTTACTTCAGGGGGGCTGGTGGGCACTGAAGCTTTCTTT
J gene: TRBJ2-1; clone size: once; D gene: .; V gene: TRBV29-1; CDR3 protein: CSVEWEAYNEQFF; CDR3 DNA: TGCAGCGTTGAGTGGGAGGCTTACAATGAGCAGTTCTTC
J gene: TRBJ1-1; clone size: .; D gene: .; V gene: TRBV5-1; CDR3 protein: CASSLGELGTEAFF; CDR3 DNA: TGCGCCAGCAGCTTGGGGGAGCTGGGCACTGAAGCTTTCTTT
J gene: TRBJ2-6; clone size: .; D gene: .; V gene: TRBV27; CDR3 protein: CASNEDRTNSGANVLTF; CDR3 DNA: TGTGCCAGCAATGAGGACAGGACTAACTCTGGGGCCAACGTCCTGACTTTC
J gene: TRBJ2-7; clone size: .; D gene: .; V gene: TRBV5-4; CDR3 protein: CASSAEGLSYEQYF; CDR3 DNA: TGTGCCAGCAGCGCGGAGGGACTGAGCTACGAGCAGTACTTC
J gene: TRBJ2-3; clone size: .; D gene: .; V gene: TRBV5-6; CDR3 protein: CASSLTGSGTDTQYF; CDR3 DNA: TGTGCCAGCAGCTTGACAGGTTCCGGCACAGATACGCAGTATTTT
J gene: TRBJ2-6; clone size: .; D gene: .; V gene: TRBV6-6; CDR3 protein: CASSPGPGANVLTF; CDR3 DNA: TGTGCCAGCAGCCCTGGCCCTGGGGCCAACGTCCTGACTTTC
J gene: TRBJ2-7; clone size: once; D gene: .; V gene: TRBV27; CDR3 protein: CASSLAGNYEQYF; CDR3 DNA: TGTGCCAGCAGTTTGGCAGGCAACTACGAGCAGTACTTC
J gene: TRBJ1-3; clone size: .; D gene: .; V gene: TRBV6-1; CDR3 protein: CASSERRPTGNTIYF; CDR3 DNA: TGTGCCAGCAGTGAAAGGCGTCCTACTGGAAACACCATATATTTT
J gene: TRBJ1-2; clone size: .; D gene: .; V gene: TRBV28; CDR3 protein: CASSSGQSYGYTF; CDR3 DNA: TGTGCCAGCAGTTCTGGACAGTCTTATGGCTACACCTTC
J gene: TRBJ2-3; clone size: .; D gene: .; V gene: TRBV18; CDR3 protein: CASSPLGAITDTQYF; CDR3 DNA: TGTGCCAGCTCACCGCTTGGGGCGATCACAGATACGCAGTATTTT
J gene: TRBJ2-7; clone size: .; D gene: .; V gene: TRBV5-1; CDR3 protein: CASSLESGAGGREQYF; CDR3 DNA: TGCGCCAGCAGCTTGGAGTCTGGGGCAGGGGGGCGCGAGCAGTACTTC
J gene: TRBJ1-4; clone size: .; D gene: .; V gene: TRBV27; CDR3 protein: CASRRRGEKLFF; CDR3 DNA: TGTGCCAGCAGACGCCGGGGGGAAAAACTGTTTTTT
J gene: TRBJ1-4; clone size: .; D gene: .; V gene: TRBV28; CDR3 protein: CASSLNGAGENEKLFF; CDR3 DNA: TGTGCCAGCAGTTTAAATGGGGCAGGGGAGAATGAAAAACTGTTTTTT
J gene: TRBJ1-5; clone size: once; D gene: .; V gene: TRBV6-5; CDR3 protein: CASSAGGKGYQPQHF; CDR3 DNA: TGTGCCAGCAGTGCTGGGGGCAAGGGATACCAGCCCCAGCATTTT
J gene: TRBJ1-1; clone size: .; D gene: .; V gene: TRBV30; CDR3 protein: CAWRNPGDAEAFF; CDR3 DNA: TGTGCCTGGAGGAATCCCGGGGACGCTGAAGCTTTCTTT
J gene: TRBJ2-7; clone size: .; D gene: TRBD1; V gene: TRBV11-2; CDR3 protein: CASTSPRKGQGAPYEQYF; CDR3 DNA: TGTGCCAGCACCTCCCCTCGGAAGGGACAGGGGGCCCCCTACGAGCAGTACTTC
J gene: TRBJ2-3; clone size: .; D gene: .; V gene: TRBV29-1; CDR3 protein: CSVQSFPSDTQYF; CDR3 DNA: TGCAGCGTGCAGTCCTTCCCGTCAGATACGCAGTATTTT
J gene: TRBJ1-4; clone size: .; D gene: .; V gene: TRBV25-1; CDR3 protein: CASSTKVGHTNEKLFF; CDR3 DNA: TGTGCCAGCAGTACGAAGGTGGGACACACTAATGAAAAACTGTTTTTT
J gene: TRBJ1-2; clone size: .; D gene: TRBD1; V gene: TRBV5-1; CDR3 protein: CASSPQTGVLGYTF; CDR3 DNA: TGCGCCAGCAGCCCACAAACAGGGGTTTTAGGCTACACCTTC
J gene: TRBJ1-2; clone size: .; D gene: TRBD1; V gene: TRBV5-6; CDR3 protein: CASSLRDRDYGYTF; CDR3 DNA: TGTGCCAGCAGCTTGAGGGACAGGGATTATGGCTACACCTTC
J gene: TRBJ2-6; clone size: .; D gene: .; V gene: TRBV6-6; CDR3 protein: CASSYVMSSGANVLTF; CDR3 DNA: TGTGCCAGCAGTTACGTCATGAGCTCTGGGGCCAACGTCCTGACTTTC
J gene: TRBJ2-1; clone size: .; D gene: TRBD2; V gene: TRBV6-1; CDR3 protein: CATYTSGSYNEQFF; CDR3 DNA: TGTGCCACATATACTAGCGGTTCCTACAATGAGCAGTTCTTC
J gene: TRBJ2-2; clone size: .; D gene: TRBD2; V gene: TRBV28; CDR3 protein: CASPKRGYSNTGELFF; CDR3 DNA: TGTGCCAGCCCCAAGCGGGGTTACTCTAACACCGGGGAGCTGTTTTTT